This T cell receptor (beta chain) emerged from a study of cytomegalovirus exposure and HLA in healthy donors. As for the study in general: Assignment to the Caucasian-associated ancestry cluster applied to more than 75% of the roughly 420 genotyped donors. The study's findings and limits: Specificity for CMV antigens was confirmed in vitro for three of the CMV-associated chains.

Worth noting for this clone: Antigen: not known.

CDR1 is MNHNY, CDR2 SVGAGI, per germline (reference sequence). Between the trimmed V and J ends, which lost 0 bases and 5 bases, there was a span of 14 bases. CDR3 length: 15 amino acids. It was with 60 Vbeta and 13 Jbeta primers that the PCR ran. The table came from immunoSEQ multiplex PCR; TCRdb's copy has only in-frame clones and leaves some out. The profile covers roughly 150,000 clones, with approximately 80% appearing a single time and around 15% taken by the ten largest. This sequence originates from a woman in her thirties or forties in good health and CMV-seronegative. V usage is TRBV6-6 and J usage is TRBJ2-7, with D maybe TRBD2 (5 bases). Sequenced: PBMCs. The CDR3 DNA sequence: TGTGCCAGCAGTTACTCCCCTGGAGGTCCCGACGAGCAGTACTTC. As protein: CASSYSPGGPDEQYF.